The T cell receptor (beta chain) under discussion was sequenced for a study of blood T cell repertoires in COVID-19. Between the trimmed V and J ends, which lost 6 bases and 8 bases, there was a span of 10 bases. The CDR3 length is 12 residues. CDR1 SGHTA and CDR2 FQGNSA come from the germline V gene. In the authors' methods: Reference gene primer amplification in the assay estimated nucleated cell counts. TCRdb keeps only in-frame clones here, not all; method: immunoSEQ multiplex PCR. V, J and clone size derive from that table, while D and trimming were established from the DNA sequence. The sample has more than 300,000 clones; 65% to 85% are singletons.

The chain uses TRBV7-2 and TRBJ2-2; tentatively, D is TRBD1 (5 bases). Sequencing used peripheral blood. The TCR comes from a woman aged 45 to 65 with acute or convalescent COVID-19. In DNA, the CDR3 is TGTGCCAGCAGTCTTCACAGGGGGGAGCTGTTTTTT. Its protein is CASSLHRGELFF.